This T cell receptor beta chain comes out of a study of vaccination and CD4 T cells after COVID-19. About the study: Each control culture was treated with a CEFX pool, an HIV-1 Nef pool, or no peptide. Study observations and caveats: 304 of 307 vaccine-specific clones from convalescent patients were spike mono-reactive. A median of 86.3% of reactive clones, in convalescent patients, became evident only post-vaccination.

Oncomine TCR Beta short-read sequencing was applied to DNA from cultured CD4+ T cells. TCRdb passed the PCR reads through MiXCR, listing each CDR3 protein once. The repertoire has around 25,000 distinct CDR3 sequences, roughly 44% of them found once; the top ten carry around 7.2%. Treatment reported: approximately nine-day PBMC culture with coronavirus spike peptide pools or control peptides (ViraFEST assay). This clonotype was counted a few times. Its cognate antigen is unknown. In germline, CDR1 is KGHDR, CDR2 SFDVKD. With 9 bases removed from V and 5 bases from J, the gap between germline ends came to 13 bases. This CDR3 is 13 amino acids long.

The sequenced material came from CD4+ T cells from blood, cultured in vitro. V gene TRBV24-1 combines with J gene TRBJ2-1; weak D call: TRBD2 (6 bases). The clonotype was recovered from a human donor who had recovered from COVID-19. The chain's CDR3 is CATSIAANNEQFF. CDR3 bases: TGTGCCACCTCAATAGCGGCTAACAATGAGCAGTTCTTC.